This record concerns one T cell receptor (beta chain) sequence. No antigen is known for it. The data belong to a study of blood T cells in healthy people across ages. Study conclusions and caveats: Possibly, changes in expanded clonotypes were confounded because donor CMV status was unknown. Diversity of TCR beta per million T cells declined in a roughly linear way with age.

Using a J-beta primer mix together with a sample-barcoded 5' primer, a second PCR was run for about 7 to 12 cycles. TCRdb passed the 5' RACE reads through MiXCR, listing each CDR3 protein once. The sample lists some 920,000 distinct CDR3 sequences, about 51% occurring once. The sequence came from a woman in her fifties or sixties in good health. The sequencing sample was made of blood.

The CDR3 sequence is CASSLSRDPGGDTQYF. CDR3 sequence (DNA): TGCGCCAGCAGCTTGTCGCGGGACCCCGGAGGAGATACGCAGTATTTT. This rearrangement joins TRBV5-1 to TRBJ2-3, with D possibly being TRBD2 (6 bases). V lost 1 base and J 5 bases, leaving 17 bases between the germline ends. Germline-derived CDR1 and CDR2 are SGHRS and YFSETQ. The CDR3 covers 16 residues. The whole variable domain, filled in from reference TRBV5-1 and TRBJ2-3, reads KAGVTQTPRYLIKTRGQQVTLSCSPISGHRSVSWYQQTPGQGLQFLFEYFSETQRNKGNFPGRFSGRQFSNSRSEMNVSTLELGDSALYLCASSLSRDPGGDTQYFGPGTRLTVL.